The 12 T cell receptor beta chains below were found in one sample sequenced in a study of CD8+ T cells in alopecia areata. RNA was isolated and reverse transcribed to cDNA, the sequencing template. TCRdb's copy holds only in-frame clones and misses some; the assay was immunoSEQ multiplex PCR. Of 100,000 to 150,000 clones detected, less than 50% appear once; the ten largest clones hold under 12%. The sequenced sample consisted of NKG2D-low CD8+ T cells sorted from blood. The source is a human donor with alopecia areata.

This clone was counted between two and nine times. DNA for the CDR3: TGCAGCGGAACGACTAGCGCTTACAATGAGCAGTTCTTC. This sequence encodes CSGTTSAYNEQFF. V gene TRBV29-1 combines with J gene TRBJ2-1; 8 positions agree with TRBD2. CDR1 is SQVTM, CDR2 ANQGSEA, per germline. This CDR3 has 13 residues. The trim removed 7 bases at V and 4 bases at J, leaving 6 bases unmatched.

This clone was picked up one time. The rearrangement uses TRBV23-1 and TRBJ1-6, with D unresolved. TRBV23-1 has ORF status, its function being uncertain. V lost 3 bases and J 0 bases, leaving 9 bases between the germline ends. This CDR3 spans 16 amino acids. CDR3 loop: CASSQSTSSYNSPLHF. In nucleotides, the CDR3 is TGCGCCAGCAGTCAGAGCACAAGCTCCTATAATTCACCCCTCCACTTT.

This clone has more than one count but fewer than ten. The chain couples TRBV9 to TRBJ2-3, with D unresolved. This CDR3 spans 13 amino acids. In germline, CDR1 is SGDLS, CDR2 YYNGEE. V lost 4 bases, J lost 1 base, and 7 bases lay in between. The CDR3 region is CASSPVGTDTQYF. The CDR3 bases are TGTGCCAGCAGCCCAGTTGGCACAGATACGCAGTATTTT.

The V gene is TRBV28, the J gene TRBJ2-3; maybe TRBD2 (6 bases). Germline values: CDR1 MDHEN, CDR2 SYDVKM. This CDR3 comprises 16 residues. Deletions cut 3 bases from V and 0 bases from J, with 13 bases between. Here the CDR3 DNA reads TGTGCCAGCAGTTTTAGGGCGGGATCTAGCACAGATACGCAGTATTTT. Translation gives CASSFRAGSSTDTQYF.

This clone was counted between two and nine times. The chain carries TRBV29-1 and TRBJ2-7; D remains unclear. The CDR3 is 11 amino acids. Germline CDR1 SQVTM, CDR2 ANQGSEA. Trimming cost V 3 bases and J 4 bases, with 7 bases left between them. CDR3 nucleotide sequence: TGCAGCGTTGAGACGGGTTACGAGCAGTACTTC. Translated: CSVETGYEQYF.

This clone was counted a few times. The CDR3 bases are TGCGCCAGCAGCCACAACAGGGAGAACACTGAAGCTTTCTTT. Translation gives CASSHNRENTEAFF. The chain joins TRBV4-3 to TRBJ1-1; tentative D call: TRBD1 (6 bases). Germline V gene sequence: CDR1 LGHNA, CDR2 YSLEER. CDR3 length: 14 amino acids. V was cut by 3 bases and J by 1 base, with 9 bases left in between.

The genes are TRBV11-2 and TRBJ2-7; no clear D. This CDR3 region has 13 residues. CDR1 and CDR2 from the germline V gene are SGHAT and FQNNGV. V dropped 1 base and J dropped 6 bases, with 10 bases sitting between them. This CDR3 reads CASSLAGWAEQYF. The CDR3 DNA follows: TGTGCCAGCAGCTTAGCGGGCTGGGCCGAGCAGTACTTC.

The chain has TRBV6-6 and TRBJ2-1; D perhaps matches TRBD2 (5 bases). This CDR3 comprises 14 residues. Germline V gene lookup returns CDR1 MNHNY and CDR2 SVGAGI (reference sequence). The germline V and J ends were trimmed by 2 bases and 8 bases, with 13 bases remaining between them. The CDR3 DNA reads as TGTGCCAGCAGTTACCGTGGGAGTTCGGATGAGCAGTTCTTC. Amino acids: CASSYRGSSDEQFF.

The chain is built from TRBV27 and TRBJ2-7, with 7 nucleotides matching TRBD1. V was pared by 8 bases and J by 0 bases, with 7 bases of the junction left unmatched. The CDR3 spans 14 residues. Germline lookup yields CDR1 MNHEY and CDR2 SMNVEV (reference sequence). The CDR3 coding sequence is TGTGCCAGCCAATTCAGGGGGAACTCCTACGAGCAGTACTTC. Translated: CASQFRGNSYEQYF.

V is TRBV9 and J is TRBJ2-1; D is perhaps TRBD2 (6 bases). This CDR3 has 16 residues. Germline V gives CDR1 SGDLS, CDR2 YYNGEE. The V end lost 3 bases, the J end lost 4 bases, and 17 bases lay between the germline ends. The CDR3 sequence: CASSDPTGGEYNEQFF. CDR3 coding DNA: TGTGCCAGCAGCGACCCAACCGGGGGTGAATACAATGAGCAGTTCTTC.

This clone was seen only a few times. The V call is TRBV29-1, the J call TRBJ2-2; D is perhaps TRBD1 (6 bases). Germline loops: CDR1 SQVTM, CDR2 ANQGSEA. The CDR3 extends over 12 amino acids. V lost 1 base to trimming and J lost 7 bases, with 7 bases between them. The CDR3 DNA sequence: TGCAGCGTTGAAGGGGACAACGGGGAGCTGTTTTTT. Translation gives CSVEGDNGELFF.

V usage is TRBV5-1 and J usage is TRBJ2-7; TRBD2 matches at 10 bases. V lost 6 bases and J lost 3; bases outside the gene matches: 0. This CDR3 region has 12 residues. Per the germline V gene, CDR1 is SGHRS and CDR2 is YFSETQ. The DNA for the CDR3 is TGCGCCAGCACTAGCGGGAGCTACGAGCAGTACTTC. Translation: CASTSGSYEQYF.